The following is a T cell receptor (beta chain) sequence with its context. Its target is unknown. Repertoires were generated with immunoSEQ multiplex PCR, while TCRdb's copy carries only in-frame clones and drops some. The sample includes some 20,000 clones, more than 60% seen only once; the top ten take around a fifth. This sample was included in a study of somatic mutations in cytotoxic T cells in rheumatoid arthritis. The overall study: Flow cytometric sorting isolated some V beta antibody-stained T-cell populations at nearly 100% purity, and among them were V beta1+ cells that underwent TCRB sequencing.

The germline V gene has CDR1 MRHNA and CDR2 SNTAGT. V was pared by 3 bases and J by 8 bases, with 5 bases of the junction left unmatched. The CDR3 covers 15 residues. Study-wide points: No antigen targets were known for the expanded CD8+ clones. With about 60 patients examined, about eight had a largest CD8+ clone exceeding 20% of CD8+ cells. CD8+ T-cell clonality showed no significant difference between rheumatoid arthritis patients and age-matched healthy controls.

Sequencing was carried out using CD8+ T cells sorted from blood. J is TRBJ2-1 and V is TRBV6-4; 12 bases line up with TRBD2. The TCR was taken from a woman aged 60-75 years in good health. The CDR3 region has the DNA TGTGCCAGCAGTGATACTAGCGGGGGGAGCGATGAGCAGTTCTTC. Translating it yields CASSDTSGGSDEQFF.